This T cell receptor beta chain was identified during a study of immune characterization of retroperitoneal liposarcoma. TCRdb re-analysed the PCR reads in MiXCR, keeping a single row per CDR3 protein. The sample has 9,500 or so distinct CDR3 sequences, 28% seen once; the top ten hold almost 8.5%. The length of the CDR3 is 19 residues. Germline CDR1 and CDR2: SGHTA and FQGNSA. Germline trimming cut 5 bases from V and 0 bases from J; bases unmatched to any gene: 12. This clonotype is medium-sized in the sample. What was sequenced was tumor tissue. J is TRBJ2-1 and V is TRBV7-2, with TRBD2 identical over 11 bases. This clonotype originated in a male donor with retroperitoneal liposarcoma. The CDR3 loop reads CASSSPTSGGLSSYNEQFF. The CDR3 DNA is TGTGCCAGCAGCAGCCCTACTAGCGGGGGTCTGAGCTCCTACAATGAGCAGTTCTTC.